Shown below are 28 T cell receptor beta chains from a single sample sequenced in a study of radiation and T cells in renal cell carcinoma. Documented time point: blood 4 weeks post-SBRT, at nephrectomy. Treatment: 15 Gy SBRT to primary tumor, nephrectomy 4 weeks later. TCRdb's copy holds only in-frame clones and misses some; the assay was immunoSEQ multiplex PCR. The table has around 170,000 clones, around 90% seen once. The material sequenced was blood, taken from a patient whose treatment included radiotherapy and nephrectomy. Every receptor here comes from a woman aged 45-60 years with renal cell carcinoma.

The chain couples TRBV7-9 to TRBJ1-2; D possibly corresponds to TRBD1 (5 bases). V gave up 0 bases and J gave up 4 bases, with 15 bases separating them. CDR1 is SEHNR, CDR2 FQNEAQ, per germline (reference sequence). This CDR3 contains 16 residues. The CDR3 region has the DNA TGTGCCAGCAGCTTAGCCGGGGGGGAGAGCATCTATGGCTACACCTTC. Protein: CASSLAGGESIYGYTF.

This rearrangement joins TRBV5-1 to TRBJ2-7, with TRBD2 as a possible D gene (6 bases). V gave up 0 bases and J gave up 0 bases, with 10 bases separating them. This CDR3 comprises 15 residues. Per the germline V gene, CDR1 is SGHRS and CDR2 is YFSETQ. The CDR3 sequence is CASSLDPGVSYEQYF. CDR3 coding DNA: TGCGCCAGCAGCTTGGATCCGGGGGTCTCCTACGAGCAGTACTTC.

The CDR3 sequence: CASSLSGTGETQYF. CDR3 nucleotides: TGCGCCAGCAGCTTGTCCGGGACAGGGGAGACCCAGTACTTC. The chain uses TRBV5-1 and TRBJ2-5, with 9 bases identical to TRBD1. CDR3 length: 14 residues. The V gene end was trimmed by 1 base and the J gene end by 5 bases; junction bases not matched to a gene: 3. The germline CDR1 and CDR2 sequences are SGHRS and YFSETQ.

The genes are TRBV5-1 and TRBJ1-1, with D possibly matching TRBD1 (5 bases). CDR3 size: 15 residues. Trimming left V 0 bases short and J 3 bases short, with 12 bases between. CDR1 is SGHRS and CDR2 is YFSETQ in the germline V gene. CDR3 in amino acids: CASSLAIRGDTEAFF. For the CDR3, the DNA is TGCGCCAGCAGCTTGGCCATTAGGGGTGACACTGAAGCTTTCTTT.

This chain links TRBV7-3 with TRBJ2-5; TRBD1 matches 7 bases. CDR1 is SGHTA, CDR2 FQGTGA, per germline. J lost 4 bases, V lost 5 bases, and 4 bases had no gene match. This CDR3 comprises 13 residues. As DNA, the CDR3 is TGTGCCAGCAGCCCGACAGGGCCAGAGACCCAGTACTTC. Translated, it gives CASSPTGPETQYF. The full variable domain, its missing parts supplied by reference TRBV7-3 and TRBJ2-5, is GAGVSQTPSNKVTEKGKYVELRCDPISGHTALYWYRQSLGQGPEFLIYFQGTGAADDSGLPNDRFFAVRPEGSVSTLKIQRTERGDSAVYLCASSPTGPETQYFGPGTRLLVL.

The gene calls are TRBV5-5 and TRBJ1-6; 8 bases line up with TRBD1. Germline CDR1 SGHKS, CDR2 YYEKEE (reference sequence). J was trimmed by 0 bases and V by 1 base; bases with no gene match: 6. CDR3 size: 18 residues. CDR3 amino acids: CASSLIGTGISYNSPLHF. The CDR3 DNA reads as TGTGCCAGCAGCTTGATCGGGACAGGAATCTCCTATAATTCACCCCTCCACTTT. Variable domain in full (rest from reference TRBV5-5 and TRBJ1-6): DAGVTQSPTHLIKTRGQQVTLRCSPISGHKSVSWYQQVLGQGPQFIFQYYEKEERGRGNFPDRFSARQFPNYSSELNVNALLLGDSALYLCASSLIGTGISYNSPLHFGNGTRLTVT.

A single count supports this clone. V and J are TRBV18 and TRBJ2-1; 12 bases match TRBD2. V shed 3 bases and J 8 bases; nucleotides not matched to a gene: 5. This CDR3 contains 15 residues. The germline V gene encodes CDR1 KGHSH and CDR2 LQKENI. Here the CDR3 reads CASSPTSGGFYEQFF. DNA of the CDR3: TGTGCCAGCTCACCGACTAGCGGGGGATTCTATGAGCAGTTCTTC. The full variable domain, with the rest looked up from reference TRBV18 and TRBJ2-1, is NAGVMQNPRHLVRRRGQEARLRCSPMKGHSHVYWYRQLPEEGLKFMVYLQKENIIDESGMPKERFSAEFPKEGPSILRIQQVVRGDSAAYFCASSPTSGGFYEQFFGPGTRLTVL.

This clone occurred once. The chain employs TRBV5-1 and TRBJ2-6, with D perhaps given as TRBD1 or TRBD2 (6 bases each). The CDR3 length is 15 residues. The germline CDR1 and CDR2 sequences are SGHRS and YFSETQ. Deletions cut 6 bases from V and 4 bases from J, with 14 bases between. The CDR3 DNA is TGCGCCAGCAAAACCGGGGGCACCGGGGCCAACGTCCTGACTTTC. It translates to CASKTGGTGANVLTF.

This rearrangement joins TRBV5-4 to TRBJ1-1; D might be TRBD1 (5 bases). Trimming took off 0 bases at V and 1 base at J, with 10 bases between the two ends. In germline, CDR1 is SGHNT, CDR2 YYREEE (reference sequence). There are 15 residues in the CDR3. CDR3 sequence (DNA): TGTGCCAGCAGCTTGGTGTGGGGGAAGAACACTGAAGCTTTCTTT. It is translated as CASSLVWGKNTEAFF.

The V gene is TRBV30, the J gene TRBJ1-1, with a possible D match to TRBD1 (5 bases). This CDR3 has 14 amino acids. CDR1 GTSNPN and CDR2 SVGIG come from the germline V gene (reference sequence). With 5 bases removed from V and 8 bases from J, the gap between germline ends came to 21 bases. In DNA, the CDR3 is TGTGCCTGGCGCCGGGACCTCCTATCGGGAGAAGCTTTCTTT. Amino acids: CAWRRDLLSGEAFF.

The rearrangement joins TRBV5-1 to TRBJ1-4; D is unclear. The CDR3 covers 13 residues. V was clipped by 0 bases and J by 11 bases, with 11 bases between them. Germline loops: CDR1 SGHRS, CDR2 YFSETQ. The CDR3 DNA is TGCGCCAGCAGCTTGGGAGATATGGGGAAACTGTTTTTT. It specifies CASSLGDMGKLFF.

The V gene is TRBV5-5, the J gene TRBJ2-4; a possible D gene is TRBD2 (6 bases). The CDR3 has 14 residues. CDR1 is SGHKS, CDR2 YYEKEE, per germline (reference sequence). V dropped 4 bases and J dropped 7 bases, with 15 bases sitting between them. CDR3 sequence (DNA): TGTGCCAGCAGCAGCCCCCGCGGGATCAACATTCAGTACTTC. This translates into CASSSPRGINIQYF.

V is TRBV6-5 and J is TRBJ1-2; 7 nucleotides line up with TRBD1. J gave up 5 bases and V 8 bases, and 8 bases lay outside the gene matches. The CDR3 totals 13 residues. Germline CDR1 MNHEY, CDR2 SVGAGI. The CDR3 loop reads CASLDRESYGYTF. The CDR3 bases are TGTGCCAGCCTCGACAGGGAAAGTTATGGCTACACCTTC.

The V call is TRBV19, the J call TRBJ1-1; tentative D call: TRBD1 (5 bases). Per germline, CDR1 LNHDA and CDR2 SQIVND (reference sequence). The germline V and J ends were trimmed by 6 bases and 5 bases, with 19 bases remaining between them. This CDR3 is 15 amino acids long. Here the CDR3 DNA reads TGTGCCAGTAGGGAGGCAGGGTCTTCATGGACTGAAGCTTTCTTT. Translated: CASREAGSSWTEAFF.

The V and J genes are TRBV28 and TRBJ1-1; the D gene is possibly TRBD1 (5 bases). Germline V lookup: CDR1 MDHEN, CDR2 SYDVKM. The CDR3 runs to 13 residues. V was cut by 2 bases and J by 5 bases, with 9 bases left in between. The CDR3 nucleotides read TGTGCCAGCAGTTTACAAGGGGTTACTGAAGCTTTCTTT. Translated, it gives CASSLQGVTEAFF.

J is TRBJ2-3 and V is TRBV7-2; 8 bases fit TRBD1. V lost 8 bases and J lost 1; bases outside the gene matches: 2. This CDR3 is built from 13 residues. Germline CDR1 is SGHTA and CDR2 is FQGNSA. The CDR3 sequence: CASQTGGTDTQYF. The DNA for the CDR3 is TGTGCCAGCCAGACAGGGGGCACAGATACGCAGTATTTT.

The chain carries TRBV6-5 and TRBJ2-3; D is perhaps TRBD1 (5 bases). Deletions cut 5 bases from V and 0 bases from J, with 12 bases between. Germline V CDR1 and CDR2: MNHEY, SVGAGI. The CDR3 is made up of 15 amino acids. The CDR3 nucleotides read TGTGCCAGCAGTCCCCAGGGCCTAAGCACAGATACGCAGTATTTT. It yields the protein CASSPQGLSTDTQYF.

Turning to this clone: The sample carries other DNA sequences with the same CDR3. The rearrangement uses TRBV9 and TRBJ2-5; possibly TRBD1 for D (6 bases). Germline CDR1 SGDLS, CDR2 YYNGEE. V lost 0 bases, J lost 5 bases, and 8 bases lay in between. This CDR3 is built from 13 residues. For the CDR3, the DNA is TGTGCCAGCAGCGTAGGGGGGCTGGAGACCCAGTACTTC. Amino acid sequence: CASSVGGLETQYF. The full variable domain, rest sourced from reference TRBV9 and TRBJ2-5, is DSGVTQTPKHLITATGQRVTLRCSPRSGDLSVYWYQQSLDQGLQFLIQYYNGEERAKGNILERFSAQQFPDLHSELNLSSLELGDSALYFCASSVGGLETQYFGPGTRLLVL.

V usage is TRBV18 and J usage is TRBJ2-7; the D is unclear. Trimming shortened V by 1 base and J by 2 bases, and 6 bases separated the two germline ends. In germline, CDR1 is KGHSH, CDR2 LQKENI. The CDR3 has 13 residues. CDR3 residues: CASSPQGTYEQYF. DNA of the CDR3: TGTGCCAGCTCACCACAGGGAACCTACGAGCAGTACTTC.

The V and J genes are TRBV7-2 and TRBJ2-5; 9 bases map to TRBD2. After removal of 5 bases from V and 3 bases from J, the junction contained 13 bases not matched to a gene. CDR1 is SGHTA and CDR2 is FQGNSA in the germline V gene. CDR3 length: 17 residues. CDR3 nucleotide sequence: TGTGCCAGCAGCCTCCAGGCGGCGGGGGGGGTAGAAGAGACCCAGTACTTC. Residues: CASSLQAAGGVEETQYF.

This clone has only one observation. V and J are TRBV6-5 and TRBJ1-1, with TRBD1 matching over 9 bases. The CDR3 is 15 amino acids. The V and J ends lost 2 bases and 7 bases, in that order; junction bases with no gene match: 8. Germline V gene data show CDR1 as MNHEY and CDR2 as SVGAGI. CDR3 sequence (DNA): TGTGCCAGCAGTTACACAACAACAGGGGGCAATGAAGCTTTCTTT. Protein product: CASSYTTTGGNEAFF.

The rearrangement joins TRBV19 to TRBJ1-4, with a weak D call TRBD1 (6 bases). The V and J ends lost 6 bases and 3 bases respectively, with 8 bases between them. The CDR3 length is 13 residues. The germline V gene encodes CDR1 LNHDA and CDR2 SQIVND (reference sequence). The CDR3 sequence: CASRGASNEKLFF. The CDR3 DNA reads as TGTGCCAGTAGGGGGGCTTCTAATGAAAAACTGTTTTTT.

The chain carries TRBV9 and TRBJ2-7; possibly TRBD1 for D (6 bases). The V gene lost 0 bases and the J gene lost 1 base, with 11 bases spanning the gap. The CDR3 totals 15 residues. CDR1 is SGDLS and CDR2 is YYNGEE in the germline V gene. This CDR3 reads CASSVGVGQSYEQYF. The DNA for the CDR3 is TGTGCCAGCAGCGTAGGGGTGGGACAATCCTACGAGCAGTACTTC.

CDR3 DNA: TGTGCCAGCAGCCAAAGGACAGGGCAGGGTTCACCCCTCCACTTT. It yields the protein CASSQRTGQGSPLHF. The genes are TRBV5-5 and TRBJ1-6, with 8 bases that match TRBD1. This CDR3 contains 15 residues. Trimming cost V 4 bases and J 9 bases; bases outside gene matches: 9. Germline CDR1 and CDR2: SGHKS and YYEKEE (reference sequence).

The J gene is TRBJ1-2, the V gene TRBV6-1, with D uncertain. Trimming took off 4 bases at V and 8 bases at J, with 17 bases between the two ends. Per germline, CDR1 MNHNS and CDR2 SASEGT. The CDR3 totals 14 residues. Written as DNA, the CDR3 is TGTGCCAGCAGTGGACTTTCAGAGGTAGGAGGCTACACCTTC. Translating it yields CASSGLSEVGGYTF.

DNA for the CDR3: TGTGCCAGCAGCCGAGGGACTAGCGGGGGGGCCGGGTCCAAAAACATTCAGTACTTC. It is translated as CASSRGTSGGAGSKNIQYF. The chain carries TRBV4-2 and TRBJ2-4; 16 positions match TRBD2. Germline V gene sequence: CDR1 LGHNA, CDR2 YNFKEQ. The V and J ends lost 4 bases and 2 bases, in that order; junction bases with no gene match: 8. This CDR3 comprises 19 residues.

This clone was counted a single time. The chain employs TRBV25-1 and TRBJ2-5, with 7 bases matching TRBD2. J gave up 3 bases and V 2 bases, and 12 bases lay outside the gene matches. The CDR3 is made up of 17 amino acids. CDR1 and CDR2 (germline): MGHDK, SYGVNS. Here the CDR3 reads CASSEPGEGPYKETQYF. The CDR3 region has the DNA TGTGCCAGCAGTGAACCCGGGGAGGGGCCCTATAAAGAGACCCAGTACTTC. Filled out from reference TRBV25-1 and TRBJ2-5, the complete variable domain reads EADIYQTPRYLVIGTGKKITLECSQTMGHDKMYWYQQDPGMELHLIHYSYGVNSTEKGDLSSESTVSRIRTEHFPLTLESARPSHTSQYLCASSEPGEGPYKETQYFGPGTRLLVL.

The chain is built from TRBV6-4 and TRBJ1-5; D not resolved. CDR3 size: 13 residues. Per the germline V gene, CDR1 is MRHNA and CDR2 is SNTAGT. V lost 4 bases, J lost 7 bases, and 11 bases lay in between. The CDR3 loop is CASSAEVGQPQHF. In DNA form, the CDR3 reads TGTGCCAGCAGTGCAGAGGTCGGCCAGCCCCAGCATTTT.